This TCR beta chain appears in the sequencing data of a study of cytomegalovirus exposure and HLA in healthy donors (dated by TCRdb to 2016 to 2017). As for the study more broadly: According to a later analysis, one platform produced both the roughly 130 validation repertoires and the 730 or so repertoires of the first cohort. To predict cytomegalovirus infection status, the study brought together high-throughput TCR immunosequencing, statistical association of individual TCRs with disease status, and machine learning. The study aimed to test whether cataloging public T cell receptors could reveal signatures of past pathogen exposure. Besides the first cohort of approximately 710 subjects, a separate validation cohort made up of some 110 different subjects was used.

Donors formed part of the validation cohort, which comprised about 130 subjects and was distinct from the first cohort of fewer than 750 subjects. As for this clone: Which antigen it targets is not known. The sample holds no much larger clone one base away, and base qualities are not on file.

The cysteine opens and the phenylalanine closes a CDR3 of 15 amino acids. The only DNA kept is the CDR3, 45 bases in frame from the first base. V was cut back by 7 bases and J by 2 bases, leaving a gap of 18 bases between them. CDR1 MDHEN and CDR2 SYDVKM are derived from the germline V gene. Here is what the overall study found, with its caveats: It was suggested by the authors that the approach could potentially be generalized to other disease states and immunological phenotypes. While some public TCRs were present in many individuals, most TCR sequences turned up only very rarely across donors. The study listed approximately 150 TCR beta chains as associated with cytomegalovirus. Of the cluster scores, around 95% were above 0 in a later analysis, which found that TCRs clustered in the first cohort also tended to co-occur in the approximately 110 validation repertoires. In both the original and validation cohorts, the classifier was reported to diagnose cytomegalovirus status with high specificity and sensitivity. In vitro tests confirmed that a few of the cytomegalovirus-associated TCR beta chains recognize cytomegalovirus antigens. A later analysis lacked HLA typing for the validation cohort, so it scored co-occurrence in that cohort across all 110 or so repertoires.

Library preparation employed the immunoSEQ multiplex PCR assay. In the original analysis: A statistical classification framework was developed to diagnose cytomegalovirus status using the catalog of TCR beta chain sequences. TCRdb carries this immuneACCESS record with in-frame sequences only. Its versions omit some clonotypes, under half of them owing to an unresolved V gene in the studies checked, with the rest unexplained. From that table come the V and J calls and clone size; the DNA was used to work out D and trimming. The sample profile shows about 63,000 clones; around 89% of them were found once. 1% to 1.5% of the sample rests with the top ten.

The sample consisted of PBMCs. The chain uses TRBV28 and TRBJ2-7, with the D gene call left open. This TCR was sampled from a woman between 18 and 29 years old in good health and CMV-seronegative. This receptor carries the CDR3 CASTSTLGRAYEQYF. The base sequence is TGTGCCAGCACATCCACCCTGGGCAGAGCCTACGAGCAGTACTTC.